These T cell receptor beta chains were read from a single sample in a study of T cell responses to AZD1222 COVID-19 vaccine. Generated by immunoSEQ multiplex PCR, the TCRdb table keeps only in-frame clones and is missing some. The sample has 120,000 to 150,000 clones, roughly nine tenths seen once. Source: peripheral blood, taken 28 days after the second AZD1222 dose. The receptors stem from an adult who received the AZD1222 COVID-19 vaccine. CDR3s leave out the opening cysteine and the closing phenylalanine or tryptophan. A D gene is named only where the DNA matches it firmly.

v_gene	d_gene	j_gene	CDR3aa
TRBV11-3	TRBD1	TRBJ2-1	ASSLGQGYNEQF
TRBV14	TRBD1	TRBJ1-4	ASSPQQGVTNEKLF
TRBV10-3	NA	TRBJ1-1	AIRLQGLSNTEAF
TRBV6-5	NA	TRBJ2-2	AVQRQAGELF
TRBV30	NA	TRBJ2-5	AWSPRERETQY
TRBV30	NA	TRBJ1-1	AWSPPTGHTEAF
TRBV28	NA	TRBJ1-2	ASSLSSPLEGYGYT
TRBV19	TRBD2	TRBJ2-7	ASSMASGIPYEQY
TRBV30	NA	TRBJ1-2	AWSVLGRAGGYT
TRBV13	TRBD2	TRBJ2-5	ASSLGGTSVKETQY
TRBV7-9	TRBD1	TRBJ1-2	ASGGQGEYGYT
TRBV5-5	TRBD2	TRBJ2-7	ASSWGRLAGGLEQY
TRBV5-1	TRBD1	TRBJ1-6	ASSGTGGSPLH
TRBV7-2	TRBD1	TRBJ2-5	ASSLSGQGSQETQY
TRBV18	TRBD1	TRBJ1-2	ASSQDREYGYT
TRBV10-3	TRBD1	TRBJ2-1	ATRTGNEQF
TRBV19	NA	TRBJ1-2	ASSILEQGGGYT
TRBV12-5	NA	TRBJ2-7	ASGFEIGGEQY
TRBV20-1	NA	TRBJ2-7	SASSEGGVNEQY
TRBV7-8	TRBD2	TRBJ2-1	ASSRLAEYYNEQF
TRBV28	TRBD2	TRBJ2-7	ASLSPGGRSNYEQY
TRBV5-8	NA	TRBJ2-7	ASSAGFEQY
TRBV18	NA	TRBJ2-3	ASSPQGGAVTDTQY
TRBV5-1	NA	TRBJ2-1	ASSLVEGGDFYNEQF
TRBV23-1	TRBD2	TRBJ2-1	ASSRRDPPGAGNYNEQF
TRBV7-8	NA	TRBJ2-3	ASSLADIRPDTQY
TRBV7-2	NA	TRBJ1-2	ASSLGQGGRGYT
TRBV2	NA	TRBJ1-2	ASSEIISGDGYT
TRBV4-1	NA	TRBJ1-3	ASSQGRAGSGNTIY
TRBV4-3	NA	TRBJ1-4	ASSQDQAQGNEKLF
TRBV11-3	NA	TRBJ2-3	ASSLESGGTDTQY
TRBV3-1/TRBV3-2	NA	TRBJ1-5	ASSQDGGTGNQPQH
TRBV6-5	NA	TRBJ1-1	ASTEGGGYTEAF
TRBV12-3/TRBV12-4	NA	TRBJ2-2	ASSLRYTGELF
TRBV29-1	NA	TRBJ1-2	SVKRTDYGYT
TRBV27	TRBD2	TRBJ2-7	ASSPTSRSSYEQY
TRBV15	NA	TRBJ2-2	AAGVGTGELF
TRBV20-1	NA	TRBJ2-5	SARQETQY